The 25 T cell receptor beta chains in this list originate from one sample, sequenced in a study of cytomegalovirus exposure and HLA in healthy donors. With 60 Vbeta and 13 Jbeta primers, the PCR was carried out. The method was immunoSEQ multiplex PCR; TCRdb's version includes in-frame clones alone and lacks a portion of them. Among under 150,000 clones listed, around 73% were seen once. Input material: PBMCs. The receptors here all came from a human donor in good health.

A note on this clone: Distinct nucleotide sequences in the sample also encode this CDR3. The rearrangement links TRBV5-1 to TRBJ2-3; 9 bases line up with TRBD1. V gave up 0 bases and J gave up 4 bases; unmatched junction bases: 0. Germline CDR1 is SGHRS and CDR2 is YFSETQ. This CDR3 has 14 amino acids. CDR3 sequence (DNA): TGCGCCAGCAGCTTGGGACAGGGGGCAGATACGCAGTATTTT. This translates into CASSLGQGADTQYF.

The CDR3 DNA reads TGCAGCGCTCTGGGACTACCCTCCTACAATGAGCAGTTCTTC. Protein sequence: CSALGLPSYNEQFF. This rearrangement joins TRBV29-1 to TRBJ2-1, with TRBD2 identical over 7 bases. Per germline, CDR1 SQVTM and CDR2 ANQGSEA. The CDR3 spans 14 residues. The V and J ends lost 7 bases and 0 bases, in that order; junction bases with no gene match: 6.

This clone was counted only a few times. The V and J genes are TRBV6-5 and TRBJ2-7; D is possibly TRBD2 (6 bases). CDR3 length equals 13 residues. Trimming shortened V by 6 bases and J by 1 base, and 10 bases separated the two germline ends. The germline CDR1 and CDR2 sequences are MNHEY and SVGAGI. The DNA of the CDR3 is TGTGCCAGCAGCCCCGGGGGTTCCTACGAGCAGTACTTC. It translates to CASSPGGSYEQYF.

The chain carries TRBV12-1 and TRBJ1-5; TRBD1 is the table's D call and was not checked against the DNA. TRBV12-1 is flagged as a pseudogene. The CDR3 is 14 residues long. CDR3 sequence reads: CASSTGHPGQPQHF. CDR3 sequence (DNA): TGTGCCAGCAGCACTGGACACCCCGGGCAGCCCCAGCATTTT.

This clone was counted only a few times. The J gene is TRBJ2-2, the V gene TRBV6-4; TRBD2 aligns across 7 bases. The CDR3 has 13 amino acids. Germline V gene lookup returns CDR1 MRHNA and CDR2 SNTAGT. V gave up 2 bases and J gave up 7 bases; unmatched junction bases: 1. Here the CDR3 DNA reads TGTGCCAGCAGTGACAGCGGGAACGGGGAGCTGTTTTTT. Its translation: CASSDSGNGELFF.

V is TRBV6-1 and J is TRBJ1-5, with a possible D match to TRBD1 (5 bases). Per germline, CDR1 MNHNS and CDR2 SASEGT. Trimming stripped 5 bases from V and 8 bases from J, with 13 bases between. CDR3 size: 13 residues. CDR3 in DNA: TGTGCCAGCAGTCCCTTCCCAGGGAAGCCCCAGCATTTT. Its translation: CASSPFPGKPQHF.

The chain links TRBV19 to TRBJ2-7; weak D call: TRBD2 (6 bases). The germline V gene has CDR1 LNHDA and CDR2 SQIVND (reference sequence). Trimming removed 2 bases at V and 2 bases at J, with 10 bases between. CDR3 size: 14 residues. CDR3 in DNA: TGTGCCAGTAGTATATTAGCGGACCCCTACGAGCAGTACTTC. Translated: CASSILADPYEQYF. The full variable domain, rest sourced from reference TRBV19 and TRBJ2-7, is DGGITQSPKYLFRKEGQNVTLSCEQNLNHDAMYWYRQDPGQGLRLIYYSQIVNDFQKGDIAEGYSVSREKKESFPLTVTSAQKNPTAFYLCASSILADPYEQYFGPGTRLTVT.

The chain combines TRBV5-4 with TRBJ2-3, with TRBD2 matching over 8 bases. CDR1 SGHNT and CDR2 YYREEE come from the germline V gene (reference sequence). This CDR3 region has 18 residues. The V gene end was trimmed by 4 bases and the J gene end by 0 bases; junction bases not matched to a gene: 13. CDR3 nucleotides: TGTGCCAGCAGCCAAGAATGGTCGGGAGGGACTAGCACAGATACGCAGTATTTT. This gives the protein CASSQEWSGGTSTDTQYF.

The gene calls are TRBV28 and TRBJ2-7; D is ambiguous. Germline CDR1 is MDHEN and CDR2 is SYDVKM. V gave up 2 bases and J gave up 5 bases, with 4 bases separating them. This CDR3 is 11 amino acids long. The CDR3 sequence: CASSLANEQYF. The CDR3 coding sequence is TGTGCCAGCAGTTTAGCTAACGAGCAGTACTTC. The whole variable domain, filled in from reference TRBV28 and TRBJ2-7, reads DVKVTQSSRYLVKRTGEKVFLECVQDMDHENMFWYRQDPGLGLRLIYFSYDVKMKEKGDIPEGYSVSREKKERFSLILESASTNQTSMYLCASSLANEQYFGPGTRLTVT.

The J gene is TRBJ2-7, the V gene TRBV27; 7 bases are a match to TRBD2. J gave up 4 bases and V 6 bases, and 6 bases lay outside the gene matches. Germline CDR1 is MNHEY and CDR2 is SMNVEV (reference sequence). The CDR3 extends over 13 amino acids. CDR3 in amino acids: CASSGGWGYEQYF. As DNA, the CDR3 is TGTGCCAGCAGCGGGGGGTGGGGATACGAGCAGTACTTC.

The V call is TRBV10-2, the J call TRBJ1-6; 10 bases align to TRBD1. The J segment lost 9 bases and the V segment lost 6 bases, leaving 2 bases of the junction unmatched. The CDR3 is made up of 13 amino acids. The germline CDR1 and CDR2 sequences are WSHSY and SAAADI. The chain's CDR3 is CASRDRGISPLHF. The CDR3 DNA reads TGCGCCAGCAGGGACAGGGGGATTTCACCCCTCCACTTT.

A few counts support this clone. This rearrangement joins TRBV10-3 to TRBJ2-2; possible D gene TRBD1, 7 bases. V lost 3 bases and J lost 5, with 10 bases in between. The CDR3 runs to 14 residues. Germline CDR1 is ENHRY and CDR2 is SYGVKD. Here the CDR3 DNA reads TGTGCCATCAGTGACAGGGGGAGGACCGGGGAGCTGTTTTTT. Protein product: CAISDRGRTGELFF.

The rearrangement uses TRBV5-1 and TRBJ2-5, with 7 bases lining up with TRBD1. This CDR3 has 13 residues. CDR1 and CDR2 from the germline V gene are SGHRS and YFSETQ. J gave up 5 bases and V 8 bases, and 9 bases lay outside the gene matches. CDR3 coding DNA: TGCGCCAGTACCACAGGGGTGGTGGAGACCCAGTACTTC. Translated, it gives CASTTGVVETQYF.

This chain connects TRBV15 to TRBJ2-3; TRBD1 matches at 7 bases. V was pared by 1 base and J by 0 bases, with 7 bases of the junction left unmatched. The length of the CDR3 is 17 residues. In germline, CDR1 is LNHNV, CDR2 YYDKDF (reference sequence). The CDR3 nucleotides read TGTGCCACCAGCAGAGCGCCGGGACAGCGTAGCACAGATACGCAGTATTTT. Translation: CATSRAPGQRSTDTQYF.

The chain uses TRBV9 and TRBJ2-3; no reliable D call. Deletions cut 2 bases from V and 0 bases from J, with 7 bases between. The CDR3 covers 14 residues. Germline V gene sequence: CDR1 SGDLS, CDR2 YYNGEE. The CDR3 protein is CASSVAVSTDTQYF. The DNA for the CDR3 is TGTGCCAGCAGCGTGGCAGTAAGCACAGATACGCAGTATTTT.

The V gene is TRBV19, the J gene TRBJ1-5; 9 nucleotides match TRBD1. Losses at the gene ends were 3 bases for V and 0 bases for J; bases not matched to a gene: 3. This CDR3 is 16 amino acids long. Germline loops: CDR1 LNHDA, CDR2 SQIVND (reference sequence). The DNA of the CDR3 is TGTGCCAGTAGTATGGGGACAGGGTTTAGCAATCAGCCCCAGCATTTT. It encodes CASSMGTGFSNQPQHF.

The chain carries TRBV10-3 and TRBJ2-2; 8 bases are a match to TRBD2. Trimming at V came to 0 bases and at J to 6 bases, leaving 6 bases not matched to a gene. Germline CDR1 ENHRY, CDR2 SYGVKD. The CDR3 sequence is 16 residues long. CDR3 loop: CAISESDQREPGELFF. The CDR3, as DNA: TGTGCCATCAGTGAGTCGGATCAGCGGGAGCCCGGGGAGCTGTTTTTT.

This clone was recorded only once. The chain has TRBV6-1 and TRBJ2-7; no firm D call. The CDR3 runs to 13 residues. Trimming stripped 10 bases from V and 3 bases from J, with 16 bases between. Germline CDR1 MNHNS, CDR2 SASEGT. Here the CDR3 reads CATDPVESYEQYF. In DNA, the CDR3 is TGTGCCACAGACCCCGTGGAGAGCTACGAGCAGTACTTC.

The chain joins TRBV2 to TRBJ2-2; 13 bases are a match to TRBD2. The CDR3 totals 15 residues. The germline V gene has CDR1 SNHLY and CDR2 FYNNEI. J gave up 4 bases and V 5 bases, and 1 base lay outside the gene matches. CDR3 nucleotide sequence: TGTGCCAGCAGTCGACTAGCGGGGGGCACCGGGGAGCTGTTTTTT. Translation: CASSRLAGGTGELFF. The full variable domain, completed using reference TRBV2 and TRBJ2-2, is EPEVTQTPSHQVTQMGQEVILRCVPISNHLYFYWYRQILGQKVEFLVSFYNNEISEKSEIFDDQFSVERPDGSNFTLKIRSTKLEDSAMYFCASSRLAGGTGELFFGEGSRLTVL.

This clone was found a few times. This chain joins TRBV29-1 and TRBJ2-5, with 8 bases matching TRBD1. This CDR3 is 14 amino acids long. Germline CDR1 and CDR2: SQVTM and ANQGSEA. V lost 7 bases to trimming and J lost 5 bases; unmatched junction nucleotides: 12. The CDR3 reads CSAFSYRGDETQYF. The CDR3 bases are TGCAGCGCTTTTTCTTACAGGGGGGATGAGACCCAGTACTTC.

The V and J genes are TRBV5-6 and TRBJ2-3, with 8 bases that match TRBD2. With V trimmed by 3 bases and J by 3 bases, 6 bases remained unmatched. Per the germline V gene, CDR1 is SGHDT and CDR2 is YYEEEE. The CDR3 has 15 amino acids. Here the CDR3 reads CASSSAGAGTDTQYF. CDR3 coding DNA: TGTGCCAGCAGCTCAGCGGGAGCAGGAACAGATACGCAGTATTTT.

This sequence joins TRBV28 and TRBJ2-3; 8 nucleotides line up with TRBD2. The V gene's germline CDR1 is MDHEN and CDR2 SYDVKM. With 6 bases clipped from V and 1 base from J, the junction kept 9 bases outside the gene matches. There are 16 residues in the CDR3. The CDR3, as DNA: TGTGCCAGCAGCTCCGGGGGGGCTTGGCGCACAGATACGCAGTATTTT. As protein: CASSSGGAWRTDTQYF.

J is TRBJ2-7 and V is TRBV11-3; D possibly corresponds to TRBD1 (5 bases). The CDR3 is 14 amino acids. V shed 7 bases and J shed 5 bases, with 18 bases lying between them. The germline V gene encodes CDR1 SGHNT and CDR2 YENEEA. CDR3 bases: TGTGCCAGCAAGGTAGGGGCCGCCGGCGACGAGCAGTACTTC. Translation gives CASKVGAAGDEQYF.

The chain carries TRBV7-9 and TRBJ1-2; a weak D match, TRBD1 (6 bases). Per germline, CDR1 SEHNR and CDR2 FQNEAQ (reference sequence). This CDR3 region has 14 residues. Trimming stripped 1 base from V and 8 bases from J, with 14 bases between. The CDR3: CASSLGEGGFGYTF. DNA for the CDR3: TGTGCCAGCAGCTTAGGGGAGGGGGGTTTCGGCTACACCTTC.

DNA for the CDR3: TGTGCCAGCACCTCAGGGCGCCGGACTGAAGCTTTCTTT. Its protein is CASTSGRRTEAFF. The chain couples TRBV5-4 to TRBJ1-1; tentative D call: TRBD1 (5 bases). The V gene lost 6 bases and the J gene lost 5 bases, with 14 bases spanning the gap. CDR3 size: 13 residues. Germline assignment: CDR1 SGHNT and CDR2 YYREEE (reference sequence).